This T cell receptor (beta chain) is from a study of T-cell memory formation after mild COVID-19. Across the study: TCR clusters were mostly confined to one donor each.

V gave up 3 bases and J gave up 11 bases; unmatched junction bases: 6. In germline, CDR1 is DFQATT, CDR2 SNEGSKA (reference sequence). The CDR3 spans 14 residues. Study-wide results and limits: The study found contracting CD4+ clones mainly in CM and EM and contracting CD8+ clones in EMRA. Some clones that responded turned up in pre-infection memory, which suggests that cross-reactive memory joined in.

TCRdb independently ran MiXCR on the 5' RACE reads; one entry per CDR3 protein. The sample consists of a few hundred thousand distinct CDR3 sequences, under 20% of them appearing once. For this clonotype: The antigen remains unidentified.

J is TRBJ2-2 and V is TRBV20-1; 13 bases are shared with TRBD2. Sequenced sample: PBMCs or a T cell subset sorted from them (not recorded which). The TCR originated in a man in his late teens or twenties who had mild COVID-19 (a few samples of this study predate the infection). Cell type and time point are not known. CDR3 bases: TGCAGTGCTAGTCGGACTAGCGGGGGCTCAGAGCTGTTTTTT. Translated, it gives CSASRTSGGSELFF.